A selection of T cell receptor beta chains follows, all from one sample in a study of T cell responses to AZD1222 COVID-19 vaccine. Sequencing used immunoSEQ multiplex PCR; TCRdb keeps in-frame clones, though not all of them. This sample has about 150,000 clones, with 88% found just once. The source material was peripheral blood, sampled on day 0 of AZD1222 vaccination. The receptors come from an adult in good health. Both conserved end residues are part of each CDR3. A D gene is named only where the DNA matches it firmly. Clone size is given for some rows only: seen once, a few or many times, or a class if the clone is expanded.

d_call: -
j_call: TRBJ1-1
clone_size: -
v_call: TRBV3-1/TRBV3-2
cdr3_nt: TGTGCCAGCAGCCAGGGTTCGGGGGGAGTCACTGAAGCTTTCTTT
cdr3_aa: CASSQGSGGVTEAFF

d_call: -
j_call: TRBJ2-5
clone_size: -
v_call: TRBV10-1
cdr3_nt: TGCGCCAGCAGGAGGGACCTTCCAGAGACCCAGTACTTC
cdr3_aa: CASRRDLPETQYF

d_call: TRBD2
j_call: TRBJ2-5
clone_size: -
v_call: TRBV20-1
cdr3_nt: TGCAGTGCTGGTGTGACGGGACTAGCGGATGAGACCCAGTACTTC
cdr3_aa: CSAGVTGLADETQYF

d_call: TRBD2
j_call: TRBJ2-7
clone_size: -
v_call: TRBV6-2/TRBV6-3
cdr3_nt: TGTGCCAGCAGTCCCCGGGGGGTACGGGAGCAGTACTTC
cdr3_aa: CASSPRGVREQYF

d_call: TRBD1
j_call: TRBJ1-5
clone_size: -
v_call: TRBV7-2
cdr3_nt: TGTGCCAGCAGCTTAATAGACAGGGGACAGCCCCAGCATTTT
cdr3_aa: CASSLIDRGQPQHF

d_call: -
j_call: TRBJ1-1
clone_size: -
v_call: TRBV6-5
cdr3_nt: TGTGCCAGCATTAAGAGGGAGGTTGGGGGGGGAGCTTTCTTT
cdr3_aa: CASIKREVGGGAFF

d_call: -
j_call: TRBJ2-3
clone_size: -
v_call: TRBV9
cdr3_nt: TGTGCCAGCAGCCCCGGACACTATTCCACAGATACGCAGTATTTT
cdr3_aa: CASSPGHYSTDTQYF

d_call: -
j_call: TRBJ2-7
clone_size: -
v_call: TRBV7-2
cdr3_nt: TGTGCCAGCAGCCCAATGGGCCCAGGATCGGAGCAGTACTTC
cdr3_aa: CASSPMGPGSEQYF

d_call: -
j_call: TRBJ1-2
clone_size: -
v_call: TRBV20-1
cdr3_nt: TGCAGTGCTAGAGTTGTCCCTAGGAGCACCTTC
cdr3_aa: CSARVVPRSTF

d_call: TRBD1
j_call: TRBJ1-2
clone_size: -
v_call: TRBV29-1
cdr3_nt: TGCAGCGTTGAAGAGGGTCTCGGGACAGGGTTAGGCTATGGCTACACCTTC
cdr3_aa: CSVEEGLGTGLGYGYTF

d_call: TRBD1
j_call: TRBJ1-5
clone_size: -
v_call: TRBV7-8
cdr3_nt: TGTGCCAGCAGCTTAGTGGCAGGGACAGGTCAGCCCCAGCATTTT
cdr3_aa: CASSLVAGTGQPQHF

d_call: -
j_call: TRBJ2-2
clone_size: -
v_call: TRBV2
cdr3_nt: TGTGCCAGCAGAAAGATCGACACAACCGGGGAGCTGTTTTTT
cdr3_aa: CASRKIDTTGELFF

d_call: TRBD1
j_call: TRBJ1-5
clone_size: -
v_call: TRBV6-5
cdr3_nt: TGTGCCAGCAGGCCAGGGGGCGCAGGTCAGCCCCAGCATTTT
cdr3_aa: CASRPGGAGQPQHF

d_call: -
j_call: TRBJ2-1
clone_size: once
v_call: TRBV7-7
cdr3_nt: TGTGCTAGCAGTTCCGGCGTGAGGGGCCTGGGCGATGAGCAGTTCTTC
cdr3_aa: CASSSGVRGLGDEQFF

d_call: TRBD1
j_call: TRBJ1-1
clone_size: -
v_call: TRBV6-5
cdr3_nt: TGTGCCAGCAACCCAGACAGGGTCTTCACTGAAGCTTTCTTT
cdr3_aa: CASNPDRVFTEAFF

d_call: TRBD2
j_call: TRBJ2-5
clone_size: -
v_call: TRBV7-7
cdr3_nt: TGTGCTAGCAGCCTAGGACTAGCGGGGGCGGAGGAGACCCAGTACTTC
cdr3_aa: CASSLGLAGAEETQYF

d_call: -
j_call: TRBJ1-5
clone_size: few
v_call: TRBV6-5
cdr3_nt: TGTGCCAGCAGCCGCGGGGCAGGGGAGGGTCAGCCCCAGCATTTT
cdr3_aa: CASSRGAGEGQPQHF

d_call: -
j_call: TRBJ2-7
clone_size: -
v_call: TRBV5-5
cdr3_nt: TGTGCCAGCAGCGGGCGGTTGCGCGAGCAGTACTTC
cdr3_aa: CASSGRLREQYF

d_call: -
j_call: TRBJ2-1
clone_size: -
v_call: TRBV2
cdr3_nt: TGTGCCAGCAAAGGGTTTGCGCACCACTCCTACAATGAGCAGTTCTTC
cdr3_aa: CASKGFAHHSYNEQFF

d_call: TRBD1
j_call: TRBJ2-7
clone_size: -
v_call: TRBV5-6
cdr3_nt: TGTGCCAGCAGCCACCGGGGGCGGGGACAGGACTACGAGCAGTACTTC
cdr3_aa: CASSHRGRGQDYEQYF

d_call: -
j_call: TRBJ2-2
clone_size: -
v_call: TRBV11-3
cdr3_nt: TGTGCCAGCAGCCCAGGGTCGGGGACCGGGGAGCTGTTTTTT
cdr3_aa: CASSPGSGTGELFF

d_call: -
j_call: TRBJ1-3
clone_size: -
v_call: TRBV7-8
cdr3_nt: TGTGCCACCTCGGATTTGTGGAACACCATATATTTT
cdr3_aa: CATSDLWNTIYF

d_call: -
j_call: TRBJ2-1
clone_size: -
v_call: TRBV7-2
cdr3_nt: TGTGCCAGCAGCTTAGGCTCCGCCTACAATGAGCAGTTCTTC
cdr3_aa: CASSLGSAYNEQFF

d_call: -
j_call: TRBJ1-3
clone_size: -
v_call: TRBV3-1/TRBV3-2
cdr3_nt: TGTGCCAGCAGCCAAGATAGGCTGAGCTCTGGAAACACCATATATTTT
cdr3_aa: CASSQDRLSSGNTIYF

d_call: TRBD1
j_call: TRBJ1-1
clone_size: once
v_call: TRBV18
cdr3_nt: TGTGCCAGCTCACCGGGACAGGTAAACGAAGCTTTCTTT
cdr3_aa: CASSPGQVNEAFF

d_call: TRBD1
j_call: TRBJ1-2
clone_size: -
v_call: TRBV7-9
cdr3_nt: TGTGCCAGCAGCCTACAGGGGTTTTATGGCTACACCTTC
cdr3_aa: CASSLQGFYGYTF

d_call: TRBD1
j_call: TRBJ2-7
clone_size: -
v_call: TRBV5-1
cdr3_nt: TGCGCCAGCAGCTCTACAGGGGGCCCATGGGACGAGCAGTACTTC
cdr3_aa: CASSSTGGPWDEQYF

d_call: -
j_call: TRBJ2-3
clone_size: -
v_call: TRBV6-5
cdr3_nt: TGTGCCAGCAGTTACTCCGAGGGAAGCACAGATACGCAGTATTTT
cdr3_aa: CASSYSEGSTDTQYF

d_call: -
j_call: TRBJ2-5
clone_size: -
v_call: TRBV5-1
cdr3_nt: TGCGCCAGCAGCCCCGGGACGCCACAAGAGACCCAGTACTTC
cdr3_aa: CASSPGTPQETQYF

d_call: TRBD1
j_call: TRBJ1-5
clone_size: once
v_call: TRBV19
cdr3_nt: TGTGCCAGTAGTATAGCAGGGGGTAATCAGCCCCAGCATTTT
cdr3_aa: CASSIAGGNQPQHF

d_call: -
j_call: TRBJ1-5
clone_size: -
v_call: TRBV18
cdr3_nt: TGTGCCAGCTCGGCGACTATCAATCAGCCCCAGCATTTT
cdr3_aa: CASSATINQPQHF

d_call: -
j_call: TRBJ1-5
clone_size: -
v_call: TRBV6-5
cdr3_nt: TGTGCCAGCAGTTCACAAGGGGGGGAGCCCCAGCATTTT
cdr3_aa: CASSSQGGEPQHF

d_call: TRBD1
j_call: TRBJ1-5
clone_size: few
v_call: TRBV19
cdr3_nt: TGTGCCAGTAGTATAGGAACAGGGGCGGGACAGCCCCAGCATTTT
cdr3_aa: CASSIGTGAGQPQHF

d_call: -
j_call: TRBJ1-1
clone_size: -
v_call: TRBV7-9
cdr3_nt: TGTGCCAGCAGCTTTCCGGCGAGGAGGCTGAACACTGAAGCTTTCTTT
cdr3_aa: CASSFPARRLNTEAFF

d_call: -
j_call: TRBJ2-3
clone_size: -
v_call: TRBV7-2
cdr3_nt: TGTGCCAGCAGCTTAAAAGGGGGCGGGGGCACAGATACGCAGTATTTT
cdr3_aa: CASSLKGGGGTDTQYF

d_call: TRBD2
j_call: TRBJ2-7
clone_size: many
v_call: TRBV4-2
cdr3_nt: TGTGCCAGCAGCCAAGTATCTAGCGGGGGAATCTACGAGCAGTACTTC
cdr3_aa: CASSQVSSGGIYEQYF

d_call: -
j_call: TRBJ1-1
clone_size: once
v_call: TRBV7-9
cdr3_nt: TGTGCCAGCAGCTTAATTACGGGGAACACTGAAGCTTTCTTT
cdr3_aa: CASSLITGNTEAFF

d_call: -
j_call: TRBJ2-7
clone_size: -
v_call: TRBV5-6
cdr3_nt: TGTGCCAGCAGCTTGGGACCTCTCTACGAGCAGTACTTC
cdr3_aa: CASSLGPLYEQYF

d_call: -
j_call: TRBJ2-5
clone_size: -
v_call: TRBV28
cdr3_nt: TGTGCCAGCAGTTTAATCTCGGGGTTTAAGTACTTC
cdr3_aa: CASSLISGFKYF

d_call: TRBD1
j_call: TRBJ1-4
clone_size: -
v_call: TRBV5-1
cdr3_nt: TGCGCCAGCAGCAAATCCGGGACAGCTGATGAAAAACTGTTTTTT
cdr3_aa: CASSKSGTADEKLFF

d_call: -
j_call: TRBJ2-7
clone_size: -
v_call: TRBV3-1/TRBV3-2
cdr3_nt: TGTGCCAGCAGCCAGGGCTTGGGCGAGCAGTACTTC
cdr3_aa: CASSQGLGEQYF

d_call: TRBD1
j_call: TRBJ2-3
clone_size: -
v_call: TRBV4-3
cdr3_nt: TGCGCCAGCAGCCAAGTTTACCGGACAGGTCCTTCAGGGCAGTATTTT
cdr3_aa: CASSQVYRTGPSGQYF

d_call: TRBD1
j_call: TRBJ2-7
clone_size: -
v_call: TRBV6-5
cdr3_nt: TGTGCCAGCAGAGAGGGGACAGAATACGAGCAGTACTTC
cdr3_aa: CASREGTEYEQYF

d_call: -
j_call: TRBJ2-4
clone_size: -
v_call: TRBV20-1
cdr3_nt: TGCAGTGCCCTAGCCAAAAACATTCAGTACTTC
cdr3_aa: CSALAKNIQYF

d_call: -
j_call: TRBJ1-1
clone_size: -
v_call: TRBV18
cdr3_nt: TGTGCCAGCTCACCTATAGAGGGTCTGGATAACACTGAAGCTTTCTTT
cdr3_aa: CASSPIEGLDNTEAFF

d_call: TRBD1
j_call: TRBJ2-5
clone_size: -
v_call: TRBV7-2
cdr3_nt: TGTGCCAGCAGCCCACAGGGGGTGGGGGAGACCCAGTACTTC
cdr3_aa: CASSPQGVGETQYF

d_call: -
j_call: TRBJ1-2
clone_size: -
v_call: TRBV3-1/TRBV3-2
cdr3_nt: TGTGCCAGCAGCCCCAGGGTAAACTATGGCTACACCTTC
cdr3_aa: CASSPRVNYGYTF

d_call: -
j_call: TRBJ1-2
clone_size: once
v_call: TRBV3-1/TRBV3-2
cdr3_nt: TGTGCCAGCAGCCCGGGGCTAGCCAGCTACACCTTC
cdr3_aa: CASSPGLASYTF

d_call: TRBD1
j_call: TRBJ2-4
clone_size: -
v_call: TRBV11-2
cdr3_nt: TGTGCCAGCAGCTGGACAGGGGCGGACATTCAGTACTTC
cdr3_aa: CASSWTGADIQYF

d_call: -
j_call: TRBJ2-3
clone_size: -
v_call: TRBV7-9
cdr3_nt: TGTGCCAGCAGCTTAGGGGCGACAGATACGCAGTATTTT
cdr3_aa: CASSLGATDTQYF

d_call: -
j_call: TRBJ1-2
clone_size: -
v_call: TRBV19
cdr3_nt: TGTGCCAGTACCCTCACGGGGGTAAACTATGGCTACACCTTC
cdr3_aa: CASTLTGVNYGYTF

d_call: -
j_call: TRBJ1-3
clone_size: -
v_call: TRBV9
cdr3_nt: TGTGCCAGCAGCGTAGTGGGTAACTCTGGAAACACCATATATTTT
cdr3_aa: CASSVVGNSGNTIYF

d_call: -
j_call: TRBJ2-7
clone_size: -
v_call: TRBV28
cdr3_nt: TGTGCCAGCAGTCTAGCGTCAGGCTACGAGCAGTACTTC
cdr3_aa: CASSLASGYEQYF

d_call: -
j_call: TRBJ1-2
clone_size: -
v_call: TRBV12-3/TRBV12-4
cdr3_nt: TGTGCCAGCCGCCTTTCGGGGATGGGCTACACCTTC
cdr3_aa: CASRLSGMGYTF

d_call: -
j_call: TRBJ1-3
clone_size: once
v_call: TRBV9
cdr3_nt: TGTGCCAGCAGCGTAGGTCTTAGCGGAAACACCATATATTTT
cdr3_aa: CASSVGLSGNTIYF

d_call: -
j_call: TRBJ1-2
clone_size: -
v_call: TRBV19
cdr3_nt: TGTGCCAGTCAGAAGGGAGGGGATTATGGCTACACCTTC
cdr3_aa: CASQKGGDYGYTF

d_call: TRBD1
j_call: TRBJ2-5
clone_size: -
v_call: TRBV28
cdr3_nt: TGTGCCAGCAGGCCCTGGACAGGGCGGGAGACCCAGTACTTC
cdr3_aa: CASRPWTGRETQYF